These 4 T cell receptor beta chains originate from one sample sequenced in a study of T cell responses to AZD1222 COVID-19 vaccine. Sequenced by immunoSEQ multiplex PCR; TCRdb stores in-frame clones only, minus some. The sample includes approximately 170,000 clones, around 88% of them seen just once. The material sequenced was peripheral blood, taken 28 days after the second AZD1222 dose. The receptors stem from an adult who received the AZD1222 COVID-19 vaccine.

The rearrangement uses TRBV3-1 (or the pseudogene TRBV3-2) and TRBJ1-4, with 7 bases that match TRBD1. CDR1 is LGHDT, CDR2 YNNKEL, per germline (reference sequence). This CDR3 contains 14 residues. Trimming took 4 bases from V and 5 from J; bases not matched to a gene: 4. Here the CDR3 reads CASSPGTVNEKLFF. As DNA, the CDR3 is TGTGCCAGCAGCCCTGGGACAGTAAATGAAAAACTGTTTTTT.

The sample holds a few counts of this clone. The V and J genes are TRBV6-5 and TRBJ1-5; possibly TRBD1 for D (6 bases). CDR3 length equals 14 residues. CDR1 MNHEY and CDR2 SVGAGI come from the germline V gene. Trimming stripped 5 bases from V and 9 bases from J, with 17 bases between. The CDR3 sequence is CASSRRAGARPQHF. CDR3 bases: TGTGCCAGCAGTAGGAGGGCGGGGGCAAGGCCCCAGCATTTT.

V is TRBV9 and J is TRBJ2-5; 7 nucleotides match TRBD1. The CDR3 loop spans 16 amino acids. The junction had 14 bases not matched to a gene; V was cut back by 4 bases and J by 5 bases. The germline V gene has CDR1 SGDLS and CDR2 YYNGEE. The CDR3 sequence is CASSFRAGTARETQYF. The CDR3 region has the DNA TGTGCCAGCAGCTTCCGAGCCGGGACAGCTAGGGAGACCCAGTACTTC. The full variable domain, rest sourced from reference TRBV9 and TRBJ2-5, is DSGVTQTPKHLITATGQRVTLRCSPRSGDLSVYWYQQSLDQGLQFLIQYYNGEERAKGNILERFSAQQFPDLHSELNLSSLELGDSALYFCASSFRAGTARETQYFGPGTRLLVL.

V and J are TRBV3-1 (or the pseudogene TRBV3-2) and TRBJ1-1; D might be TRBD1 (6 bases). This CDR3 has 14 amino acids. CDR1 and CDR2 (germline): LGHDT, YNNKEL (reference sequence). V dropped 4 bases and J dropped 6 bases, with 15 bases sitting between them. DNA for the CDR3: TGTGCCAGCAGCCTATCAACAGGGCCAGCTGAAGCTTTCTTT. It codes for CASSLSTGPAEAFF.